Below, 3 T cell receptor beta chains from the same sample are listed, as sequenced in a study of siplizumab effects on memory and regulatory T cells. Sequenced by immunoSEQ multiplex PCR; TCRdb stores in-frame clones only, minus some. This table has over 85,000 clones, roughly 93% appearing once. The specimen was CD8+ T cells sorted from blood. All receptors derive from a human donor in good health.

This rearrangement joins TRBV19 to TRBJ2-3; D is uncertain. This CDR3 is 13 amino acids long. The germline gives CDR1 LNHDA, CDR2 SQIVND (reference sequence). Between the trimmed V and J ends, which lost 6 bases and 2 bases, there was a span of 9 bases. The CDR3 spells CASSLGTTDTQYF. The DNA for the CDR3 is TGTGCCAGTAGCCTGGGCACCACAGATACGCAGTATTTT.

This chain uses TRBV6-1 with TRBJ2-5; D gene ambiguous. V was clipped by 10 bases and J by 3 bases, with 6 bases between them. Looked up from germline, CDR1 is MNHNS and CDR2 is SASEGT. CDR3 length: 10 amino acids. CDR3 region: CATSEETQYF. As DNA, the CDR3 is TGTGCCACCTCAGAAGAGACCCAGTACTTC.

In its sample, this clone was seen once. The gene calls are TRBV5-1 and TRBJ1-2; 7 nucleotides agree with TRBD1. This CDR3 is 13 amino acids long. V gave up 4 bases and J gave up 4 bases; unmatched junction bases: 4. Germline-derived CDR1 and CDR2 are SGHRS and YFSETQ. CDR3 DNA: TGCGCCAGCAGCGTGGGGACAGCCTATGGCTACACCTTC. It encodes CASSVGTAYGYTF.